These 24 T cell receptor beta chains originate from one sample sequenced in a study of blood T cell repertoires in COVID-19. Sequenced by immunoSEQ multiplex PCR; TCRdb stores in-frame clones only, minus some. In the table there are around 120,000 clones, less than 85% of which are singletons. The sequencing input was peripheral blood. The receptors originated from a human donor with acute or convalescent COVID-19. The donor label of this sample is uncertain.

This clone was observed once. V usage is TRBV6-5 and J usage is TRBJ1-6; 10 bases are a match to TRBD1. Trimming removed 2 bases from V and 9 bases from J; junction bases left unmatched: 4. This CDR3 region has 15 residues. In germline, CDR1 is MNHEY, CDR2 SVGAGI. The CDR3 sequence is CASSYDRGLSSPLHF. CDR3 DNA sequence: TGTGCCAGCAGTTACGACAGGGGGCTTAGTTCACCCCTCCACTTT.

The chain recombines TRBV5-1 with TRBJ2-3, with D tentatively TRBD2 (7 bases). The germline gives CDR1 SGHRS, CDR2 YFSETQ. The CDR3 is made up of 15 amino acids. V dropped 4 bases and J dropped 6 bases, with 18 bases sitting between them. The CDR3 region has the DNA TGCGCCAGCAGCCCATCTGGGGGGGCCGAGGATACGCAGTATTTT. Translating gives CASSPSGGAEDTQYF.

The CDR3: CASSLIVAGGYTF. The CDR3 coding sequence is TGTGCCAGCAGCTTAATTGTTGCGGGTGGCTACACCTTC. This rearrangement joins TRBV7-2 to TRBJ1-2; no firm D call. CDR1 is SGHTA and CDR2 is FQGNSA in the germline V gene. The V gene lost 2 bases and the J gene lost 7 bases, with 11 bases spanning the gap. There are 13 residues in the CDR3.

V is TRBV2 and J is TRBJ2-7, with D unresolved. Trimming stripped 8 bases from V and 2 bases from J, with 10 bases between. The CDR3 consists of 12 residues. Germline V CDR1 and CDR2: SNHLY, FYNNEI. CDR3 amino acids: CASAGHPYEQYF. CDR3 in DNA: TGTGCCAGCGCTGGGCACCCCTACGAGCAGTACTTC.

The gene calls are TRBV3-1 (or the pseudogene TRBV3-2) and TRBJ1-6; D is unresolved. The CDR3 contains 15 residues. Deletions cut 2 bases from V and 5 bases from J, with 10 bases between. Germline V gene data show CDR1 as LGHDT and CDR2 as YNNKEL (reference sequence). The CDR3 is CASSQRGKDNSPLHF. CDR3 bases: TGTGCCAGCAGCCAACGCGGCAAGGATAATTCACCCCTCCACTTT.

This clone was seen only a few times. The chain carries TRBV24-1 and TRBJ2-2, with a weak D call TRBD1 (5 bases). The length of the CDR3 is 17 residues. Per the germline V gene, CDR1 is KGHDR and CDR2 is SFDVKD. V was clipped by 4 bases and J by 8 bases, with 22 bases between them. The CDR3 DNA sequence: TGTGCCACCAGTGAATCAGGGTATACCTATATCCGGGGGGAGCTGTTTTTT. Protein sequence: CATSESGYTYIRGELFF.

This chain uses TRBV7-2 with TRBJ1-5, with D perhaps TRBD1 (6 bases). The CDR3 runs 17 residues. Trimming cost V 5 bases and J 2 bases, with 19 bases left between them. Germline V gives CDR1 SGHTA, CDR2 FQGNSA. The CDR3 loop is CASSLKGGPGGNQPQHF. DNA of the CDR3: TGTGCCAGCAGCCTAAAAGGGGGACCAGGTGGCAATCAGCCCCAGCATTTT.

V and J are TRBV7-2 and TRBJ1-5, with 9 bases identical to TRBD1. The CDR3 covers 15 residues. The V gene's germline CDR1 is SGHTA and CDR2 FQGNSA. Unmatched junction bases numbered 6, after V lost 5 bases and J lost 4 bases. CDR3 in DNA: TGTGCCAGCAGCCCCTGGACAGGGGTTAATCAGCCCCAGCATTTT. Translated: CASSPWTGVNQPQHF.

The chain uses TRBV30 and TRBJ1-5; 7 bases fit TRBD1. The CDR3 runs to 15 residues. Germline CDR1 GTSNPN, CDR2 SVGIG (reference sequence). After removal of 2 bases from V and 4 bases from J, the junction contained 8 bases not matched to a gene. CDR3 in DNA: TGTGCCTGGAGTAGTAGACAGGGAGTAAATCAGCCCCAGCATTTT. It translates to CAWSSRQGVNQPQHF.

The chain combines TRBV24-1 with TRBJ2-3; 11 bases line up with TRBD2. J gave up 4 bases and V 4 bases, and 9 bases lay outside the gene matches. Germline V CDR1 and CDR2: KGHDR, SFDVKD. This CDR3 contains 17 residues. The CDR3 loop reads CATSDPMLAGGADTQYF. CDR3 nucleotide sequence: TGTGCCACCAGTGACCCTATGCTAGCGGGGGGCGCAGATACGCAGTATTTT.

This clone was observed a few times. The chain is built from TRBV24-1 and TRBJ1-2, with unresolved D. Between the trimmed V and J ends, which lost 4 bases and 1 base, there was a span of 6 bases. The CDR3 is 13 amino acids. The germline V gene encodes CDR1 KGHDR and CDR2 SFDVKD. DNA for the CDR3: TGTGCCACCAGTGACGGGATTAACTATGGCTACACCTTC. Translated, it gives CATSDGINYGYTF.

V is TRBV5-5 and J is TRBJ1-1, with TRBD1 matching over 7 bases. Trimming at V came to 2 bases and at J to 6 bases, leaving 4 bases not matched to a gene. From germline, CDR1 is SGHKS and CDR2 YYEKEE (reference sequence). The CDR3 consists of 13 residues. Here the CDR3 DNA reads TGTGCCAGCAGCTTTCAGGGGGTTGCTGAAGCTTTCTTT. This encodes CASSFQGVAEAFF.

The chain links TRBV23-1 to TRBJ2-4, with D possibly matching TRBD2 (5 bases). TRBV23-1 is given ORF status, its function remaining uncertain. CDR3 size: 17 residues. The V gene lost 4 bases and the J gene lost 0 bases, with 16 bases spanning the gap. Here the CDR3 DNA reads TGCGCCAGCAGTCCGGAGGTCGCCATCCTAGCCAAAAACATTCAGTACTTC. Amino acid sequence: CASSPEVAILAKNIQYF.

CDR3 sequence (DNA): TGTGCCAGCAGCCAACCGACAGGGGTCCAAGAGACCCAGTACTTC. Translating gives CASSQPTGVQETQYF. The genes are TRBV3-1 (or the pseudogene TRBV3-2) and TRBJ2-5; TRBD1 aligns across 8 bases. The germline gives CDR1 LGHDT, CDR2 YNNKEL (reference sequence). This CDR3 spans 15 amino acids. With V trimmed by 2 bases and J by 1 base, 3 bases remained unmatched.

This clone was seen only a few times. The CDR3 loop reads CASSLTPQDTQYF. In DNA, the CDR3 is TGTGCCAGCAGCTTAACTCCCCAAGATACGCAGTATTTT. The J gene is TRBJ2-3, the V gene TRBV7-2; D is ambiguous. The CDR3 loop spans 13 amino acids. CDR1 is SGHTA, CDR2 FQGNSA, per germline. The ends were cut back, 2 bases at V and 5 bases at J, with 8 bases in the middle.

J is TRBJ1-1 and V is TRBV11-3, with no clear D. Germline V CDR1 and CDR2: SGHNT, YENEEA. The V and J ends lost 8 bases and 0 bases respectively, with 13 bases between them. The CDR3 is 14 amino acids. CDR3 nucleotides: TGTGCCAGCCTAGGAGGGAGTCTGAACACTGAAGCTTTCTTT. Translated: CASLGGSLNTEAFF.

V gene TRBV24-1 combines with J gene TRBJ2-3; 12 nucleotides agree with TRBD2. This CDR3 spans 15 amino acids. Trimming cost V 9 bases and J 2 bases; bases outside gene matches: 5. CDR1 and CDR2 from the germline V gene are KGHDR and SFDVKD. The CDR3 loop reads CATSLAGGPTDTQYF. The CDR3 coding sequence is TGTGCCACCTCACTAGCGGGGGGACCCACAGATACGCAGTATTTT.

The rearrangement joins TRBV9 to TRBJ2-5; TRBD1 matches at 9 bases. Germline-derived CDR1 and CDR2 are SGDLS and YYNGEE. The CDR3 has 13 amino acids. V lost 2 bases to trimming and J lost 13 bases; unmatched junction nucleotides: 9. Here the CDR3 DNA reads TGTGCCAGCAGCGTCACAGGGGGCGCTCCTCTGTACTTC. As protein: CASSVTGGAPLYF.

This clone is medium-sized in the sample. The same CDR3 arises from other DNA sequences in this sample as well. The V and J genes are TRBV4-1 and TRBJ2-5, with D possibly TRBD2 on 6 matching bases. This CDR3 comprises 13 residues. The germline CDR1 and CDR2 sequences are MGHRA and YSYEKL. With 2 bases removed from V and 4 bases from J, the gap between germline ends came to 8 bases. CDR3 protein: CASSQWRGETQYF. Here the CDR3 DNA reads TGCGCCAGCAGCCAATGGAGGGGAGAGACCCAGTACTTC.

This chain joins TRBV10-3 and TRBJ2-7; 7 positions match TRBD2. Trimming removed 2 bases from V and 4 bases from J; junction bases left unmatched: 14. The CDR3 length is 17 residues. Germline loops: CDR1 ENHRY, CDR2 SYGVKD. The CDR3 reads CAISELGLAVAGYEQYF. The CDR3 DNA reads as TGTGCCATCAGTGAGCTGGGGCTAGCGGTGGCAGGGTACGAGCAGTACTTC.

This clone was recorded many times. The chain employs TRBV5-1 and TRBJ2-7; 7 bases agree with TRBD2. The CDR3 totals 14 residues. V shed 3 bases and J 4 bases; nucleotides not matched to a gene: 7. From germline, CDR1 is SGHRS and CDR2 YFSETQ. This CDR3 reads CASSYSGTTYEQYF. CDR3 in DNA: TGCGCCAGCAGCTACTCCGGGACTACGTACGAGCAGTACTTC.

The genes are TRBV20-1 and TRBJ1-4; no clear D. The CDR3 covers 14 residues. Looked up from germline, CDR1 is DFQATT and CDR2 is SNEGSKA (reference sequence). The ends were cut back, 3 bases at V and 7 bases at J, with 15 bases in the middle. As DNA, the CDR3 is TGCAGTGCTAGTGGTGGGGAGTTAGGTGAAAAACTGTTTTTT. This codes for CSASGGELGEKLFF.

V is TRBV6-6 and J is TRBJ2-7; the match to TRBD1 covers 9 bases. The junction had 5 bases not matched to a gene; V was cut back by 5 bases and J by 0 bases. This CDR3 has 15 amino acids. Germline V gene lookup returns CDR1 MNHNY and CDR2 SVGAGI (reference sequence). The CDR3 DNA is TGTGCCAGCAGTCGACAGGGGGGAGCCTCCTACGAGCAGTACGTC. Translating gives CASSRQGGASYEQYV.

The V and J genes are TRBV25-1 and TRBJ2-3; 7 positions match TRBD1. V was pared by 4 bases and J by 3 bases, with 10 bases of the junction left unmatched. This CDR3 contains 16 residues. Germline CDR1 MGHDK, CDR2 SYGVNS. CDR3 nucleotides: TGTGCCAGCAGTGGGCGAAGACAGGGTTCAACAGATACGCAGTATTTT. Translated: CASSGRRQGSTDTQYF.